This TCR beta chain was recovered during a study of shared clonotypes between healthy human individuals. Using immunoSEQ multiplex PCR, the repertoire was profiled, and TCRdb retains in-frame clones only, with some absent. This table holds around 2,100,000 clones, 85% to 95% found once. Findings of the study overall: Relative to their counterparts shared across all four donors, non-shared clonotypes exhibited diminished generation probabilities. With a handful of donors compared, around 5% of naive CD4 clonotypes were shared.

Naive CD8 cells, CD45RO-negative and positively selected for CCR7, excluded terminally differentiated effector memory CD45RA+ cells. Concerning this clone itself: The antigen remains unidentified.

The sequenced sample consisted of naive CD8+ T cells sorted from blood. This sequence was found in a man younger than 35 in good health.

This CDR3 reads CASSYRGFGNTIYF. CDR3 bases: TGTGCCAGCAGTTACAGGGGATTCGGAAACACCATATATTTT. The chain combines TRBV28 with TRBJ1-3, with 7 nucleotides matching TRBD1. Germline assignment: CDR1 MDHEN and CDR2 SYDVKM. With V trimmed by 4 bases and J by 4 bases, 4 bases remained unmatched. The CDR3 is 14 residues long.